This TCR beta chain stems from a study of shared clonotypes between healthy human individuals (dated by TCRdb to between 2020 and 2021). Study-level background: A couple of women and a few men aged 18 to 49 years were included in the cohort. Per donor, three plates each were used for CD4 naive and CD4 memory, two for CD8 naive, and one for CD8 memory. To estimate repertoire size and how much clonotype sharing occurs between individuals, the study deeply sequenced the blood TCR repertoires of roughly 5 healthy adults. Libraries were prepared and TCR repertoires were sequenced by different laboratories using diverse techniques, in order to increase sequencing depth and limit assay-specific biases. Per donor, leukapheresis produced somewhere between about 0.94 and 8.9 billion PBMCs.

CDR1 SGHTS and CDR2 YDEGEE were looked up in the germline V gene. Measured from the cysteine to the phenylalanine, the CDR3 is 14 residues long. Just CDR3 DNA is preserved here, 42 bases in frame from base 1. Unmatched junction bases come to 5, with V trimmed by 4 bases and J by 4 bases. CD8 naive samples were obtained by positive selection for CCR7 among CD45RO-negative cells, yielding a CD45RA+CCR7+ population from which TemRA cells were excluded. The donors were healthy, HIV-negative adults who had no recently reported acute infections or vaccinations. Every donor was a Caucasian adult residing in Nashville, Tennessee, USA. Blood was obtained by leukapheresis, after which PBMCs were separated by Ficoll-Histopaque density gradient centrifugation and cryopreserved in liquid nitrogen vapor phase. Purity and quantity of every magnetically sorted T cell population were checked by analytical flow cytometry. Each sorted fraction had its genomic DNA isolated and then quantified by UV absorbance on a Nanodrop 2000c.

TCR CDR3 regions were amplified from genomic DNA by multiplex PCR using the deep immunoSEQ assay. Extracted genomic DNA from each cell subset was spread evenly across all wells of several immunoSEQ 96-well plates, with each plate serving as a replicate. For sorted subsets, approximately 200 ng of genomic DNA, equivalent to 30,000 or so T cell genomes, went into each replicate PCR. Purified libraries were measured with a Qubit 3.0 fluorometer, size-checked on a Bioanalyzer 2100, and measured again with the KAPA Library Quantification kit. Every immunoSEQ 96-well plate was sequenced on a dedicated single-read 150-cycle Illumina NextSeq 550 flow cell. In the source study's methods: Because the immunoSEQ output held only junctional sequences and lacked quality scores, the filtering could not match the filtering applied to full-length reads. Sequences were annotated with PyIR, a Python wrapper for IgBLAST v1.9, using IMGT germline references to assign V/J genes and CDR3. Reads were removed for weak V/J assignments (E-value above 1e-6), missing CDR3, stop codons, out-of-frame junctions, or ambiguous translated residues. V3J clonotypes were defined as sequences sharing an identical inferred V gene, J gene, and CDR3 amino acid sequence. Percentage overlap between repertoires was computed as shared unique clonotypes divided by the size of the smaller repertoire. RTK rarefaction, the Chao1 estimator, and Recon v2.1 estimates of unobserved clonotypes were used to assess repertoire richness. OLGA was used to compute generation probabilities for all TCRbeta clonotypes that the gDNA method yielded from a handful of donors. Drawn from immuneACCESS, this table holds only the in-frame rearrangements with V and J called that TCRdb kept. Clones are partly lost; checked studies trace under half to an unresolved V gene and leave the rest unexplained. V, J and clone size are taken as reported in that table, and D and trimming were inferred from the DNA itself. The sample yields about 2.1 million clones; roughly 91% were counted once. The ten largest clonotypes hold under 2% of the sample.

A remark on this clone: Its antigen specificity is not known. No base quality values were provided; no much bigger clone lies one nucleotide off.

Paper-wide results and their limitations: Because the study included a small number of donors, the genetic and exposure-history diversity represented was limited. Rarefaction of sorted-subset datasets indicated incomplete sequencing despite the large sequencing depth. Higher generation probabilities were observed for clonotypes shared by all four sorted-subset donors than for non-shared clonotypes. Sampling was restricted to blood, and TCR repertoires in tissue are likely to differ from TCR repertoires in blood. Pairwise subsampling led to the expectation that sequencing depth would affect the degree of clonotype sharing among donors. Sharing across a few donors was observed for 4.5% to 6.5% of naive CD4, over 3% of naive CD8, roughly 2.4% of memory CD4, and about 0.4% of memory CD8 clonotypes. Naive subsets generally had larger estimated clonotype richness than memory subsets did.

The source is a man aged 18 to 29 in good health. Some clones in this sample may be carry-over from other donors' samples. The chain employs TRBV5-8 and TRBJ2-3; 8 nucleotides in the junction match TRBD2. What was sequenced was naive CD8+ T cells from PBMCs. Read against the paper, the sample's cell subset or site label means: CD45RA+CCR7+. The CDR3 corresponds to CASSPSGSADTQYF. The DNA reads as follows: TGTGCCAGCAGCCCAAGCGGGAGTGCAGATACGCAGTATTTT. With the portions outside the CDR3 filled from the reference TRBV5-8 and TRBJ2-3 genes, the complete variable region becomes EAGVTQSPTHLIKTRGQQATLRCSPISGHTSVYWYQQALGLGLQFLLWYDEGEERNRGNFPPRFSGRQFPNYSSELNVNALELEDSALYLCASSPSGSADTQYFGPGTRLTVL.